The sequence of this T cell receptor (beta chain) was determined in a study of shared clonotypes between healthy human individuals. Study-wide results and caveats: Investigators collected only blood, and repertoires in tissues likely differ. Memory subsets generally showed smaller estimated richness than naive subsets did.

At the deep level, the assay was run. Original processing methods: Filtering differed because ImmunoSEQ produced junction-only sequences that carried no quality scores. TCRdb keeps only in-frame clones here, not all; method: immunoSEQ multiplex PCR. That table gives V, J and clone size, and the DNA gave D and trimming. The sample lists roughly 760,000 clones, around 74% seen once, with approximately 1.6% in the top ten. This clone was seen only a few times. Its specificity is unknown. A clone one base away is much larger, so this may be a read error. The CDR3 has 12 amino acids. Trimming cost V 2 bases and J 1 base, with 2 bases left between them. Germline values: CDR1 SEHNR, CDR2 FQNEAQ (reference sequence).

This chain uses TRBV7-9 with TRBJ1-1; D gene unclear. The receptor comes from a woman aged 25 to 39 in good health. Material: memory CD4+ T cells sorted from blood. As for subset: CD45RA-negative fraction. CDR3 sequence: CASSLTNTEAFF. CDR3 bases: TGTGCCAGCAGCTTAACGAACACTGAAGCTTTCTTT. Supplemented by reference TRBV7-9 and TRBJ1-1, the full variable domain reads DTGVSQNPRHKITKRGQNVTFRCDPISEHNRLYWYRQTLGQGPEFLTYFQNEAQLEKSRLLSDRFSAERPKGSFSTLEIQRTEQGDSAMYLCASSLTNTEAFFGQGTRLTVV.